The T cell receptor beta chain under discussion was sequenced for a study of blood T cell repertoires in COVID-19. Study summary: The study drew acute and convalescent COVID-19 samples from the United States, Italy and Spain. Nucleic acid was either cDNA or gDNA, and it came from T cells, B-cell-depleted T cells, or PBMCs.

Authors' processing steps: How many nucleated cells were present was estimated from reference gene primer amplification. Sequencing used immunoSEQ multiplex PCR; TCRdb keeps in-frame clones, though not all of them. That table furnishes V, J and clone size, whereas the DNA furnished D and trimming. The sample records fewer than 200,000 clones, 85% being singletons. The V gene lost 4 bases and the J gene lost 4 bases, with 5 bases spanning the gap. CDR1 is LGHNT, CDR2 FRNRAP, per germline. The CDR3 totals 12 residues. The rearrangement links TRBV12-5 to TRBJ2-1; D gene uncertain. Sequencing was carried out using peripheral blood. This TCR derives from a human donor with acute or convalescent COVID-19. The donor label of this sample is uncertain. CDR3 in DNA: TGTGCTAGTGGTTCAGGTTACAATGAGCAGTTCTTC. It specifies CASGSGYNEQFF.